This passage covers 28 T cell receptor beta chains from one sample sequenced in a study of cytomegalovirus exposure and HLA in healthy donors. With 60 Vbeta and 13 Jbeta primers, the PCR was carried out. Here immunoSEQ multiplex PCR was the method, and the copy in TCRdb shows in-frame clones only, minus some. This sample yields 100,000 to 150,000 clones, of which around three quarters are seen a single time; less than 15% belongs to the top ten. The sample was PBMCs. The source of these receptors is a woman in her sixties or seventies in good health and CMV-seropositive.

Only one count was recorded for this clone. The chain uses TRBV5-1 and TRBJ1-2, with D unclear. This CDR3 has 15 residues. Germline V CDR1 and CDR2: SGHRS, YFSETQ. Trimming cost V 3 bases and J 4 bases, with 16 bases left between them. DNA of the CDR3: TGCGCCAGCAGCTCTCAAGGCGGGGAGGCCTATGGCTACACCTTC. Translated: CASSSQGGEAYGYTF.

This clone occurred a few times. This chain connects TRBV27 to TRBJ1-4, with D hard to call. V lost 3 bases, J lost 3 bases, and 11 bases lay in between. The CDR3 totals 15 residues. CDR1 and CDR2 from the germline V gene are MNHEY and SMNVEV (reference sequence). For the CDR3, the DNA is TGTGCCAGCAGTTTGAGGAGGAGCTCTAATGAAAAACTGTTTTTT. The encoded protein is CASSLRRSSNEKLFF.

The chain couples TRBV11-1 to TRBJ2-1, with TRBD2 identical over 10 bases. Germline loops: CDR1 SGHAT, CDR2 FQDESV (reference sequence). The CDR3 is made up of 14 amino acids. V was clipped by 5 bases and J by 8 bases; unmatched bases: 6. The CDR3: CASSRSGGADEQFF. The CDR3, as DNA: TGTGCCAGCAGCCGAAGCGGGGGGGCCGATGAGCAGTTCTTC.

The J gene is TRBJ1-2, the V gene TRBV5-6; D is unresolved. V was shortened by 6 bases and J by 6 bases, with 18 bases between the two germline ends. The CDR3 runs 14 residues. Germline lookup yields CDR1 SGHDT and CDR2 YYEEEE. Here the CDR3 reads CASTQWASVNGYTF. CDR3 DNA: TGTGCCAGCACCCAATGGGCCTCCGTGAATGGCTACACCTTC.

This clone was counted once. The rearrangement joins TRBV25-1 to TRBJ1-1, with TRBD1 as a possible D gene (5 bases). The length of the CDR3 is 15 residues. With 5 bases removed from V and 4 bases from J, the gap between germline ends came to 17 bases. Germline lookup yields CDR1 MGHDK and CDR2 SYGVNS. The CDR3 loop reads CASSSRGQKSTEAFF. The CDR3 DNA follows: TGTGCCAGCAGTTCTAGGGGCCAAAAGAGCACTGAAGCTTTCTTT.

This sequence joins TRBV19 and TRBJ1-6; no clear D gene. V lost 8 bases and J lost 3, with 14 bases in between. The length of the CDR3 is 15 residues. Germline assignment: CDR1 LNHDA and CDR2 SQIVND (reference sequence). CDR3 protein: CASANRENYNSPLHF. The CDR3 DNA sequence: TGTGCCAGTGCTAATAGGGAGAACTATAATTCACCCCTCCACTTT.

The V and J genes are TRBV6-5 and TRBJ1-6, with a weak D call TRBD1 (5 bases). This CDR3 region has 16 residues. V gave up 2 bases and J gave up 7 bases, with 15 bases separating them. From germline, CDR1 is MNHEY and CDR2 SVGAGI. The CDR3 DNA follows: TGTGCCAGCAGTTACGGGTCGGGGGGTTACAATTCACCCCTCCACTTT. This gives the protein CASSYGSGGYNSPLHF.

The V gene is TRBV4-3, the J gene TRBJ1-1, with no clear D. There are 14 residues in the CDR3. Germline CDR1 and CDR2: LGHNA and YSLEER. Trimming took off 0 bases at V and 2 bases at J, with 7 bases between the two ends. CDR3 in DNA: TGCGCCAGCAGCCAAGATCTATATAACACTGAAGCTTTCTTT. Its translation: CASSQDLYNTEAFF.

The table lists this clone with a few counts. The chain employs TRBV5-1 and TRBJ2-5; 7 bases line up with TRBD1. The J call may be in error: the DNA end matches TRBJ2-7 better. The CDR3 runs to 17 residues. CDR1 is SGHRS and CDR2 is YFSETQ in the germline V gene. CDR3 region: CASSLASGTELSYEQYF. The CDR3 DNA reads TGCGCCAGCAGCTTGGCGTCAGGGACAGAGCTCTCCTACGAGCAGTACTTC.

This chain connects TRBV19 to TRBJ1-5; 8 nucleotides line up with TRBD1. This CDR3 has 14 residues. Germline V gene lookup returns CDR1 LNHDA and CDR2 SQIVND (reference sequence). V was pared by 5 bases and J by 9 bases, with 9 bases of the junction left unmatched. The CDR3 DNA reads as TGTGCCAGTAGTGCAGACAGGGGACTTTCGCCCCAGCATTTT. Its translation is CASSADRGLSPQHF.

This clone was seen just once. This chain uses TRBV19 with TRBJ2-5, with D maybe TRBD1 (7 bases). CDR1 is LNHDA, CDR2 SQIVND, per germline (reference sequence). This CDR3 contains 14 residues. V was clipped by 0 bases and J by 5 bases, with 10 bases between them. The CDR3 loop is CASSIEPGGETQYF. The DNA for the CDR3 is TGTGCCAGTAGTATAGAGCCAGGGGGGGAGACCCAGTACTTC.

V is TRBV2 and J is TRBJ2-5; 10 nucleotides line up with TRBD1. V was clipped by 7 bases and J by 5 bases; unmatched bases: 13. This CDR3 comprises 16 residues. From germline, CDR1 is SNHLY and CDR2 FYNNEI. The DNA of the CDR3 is TGTGCCAGCACGAGGGGACAGGGGATCGTTCGGGAGACCCAGTACTTC. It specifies CASTRGQGIVRETQYF.

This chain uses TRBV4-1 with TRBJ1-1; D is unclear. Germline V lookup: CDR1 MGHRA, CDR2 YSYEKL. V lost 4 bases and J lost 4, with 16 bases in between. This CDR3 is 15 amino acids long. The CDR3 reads CASSLEGARVTEAFF. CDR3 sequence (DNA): TGCGCCAGCAGCCTTGAGGGAGCGCGGGTCACTGAAGCTTTCTTT.

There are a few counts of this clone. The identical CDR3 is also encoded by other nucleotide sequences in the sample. Here the CDR3 reads CSVAQGNSNQPQHF. CDR3 nucleotides: TGCAGCGTAGCCCAGGGGAATAGCAATCAGCCCCAGCATTTT. This chain links TRBV29-1 with TRBJ1-5, with a weak D call TRBD1 (6 bases). The germline V gene encodes CDR1 SQVTM and CDR2 ANQGSEA. CDR3 length: 14 amino acids. Trimming pared 6 bases from V and 0 bases from J, leaving 12 bases between.

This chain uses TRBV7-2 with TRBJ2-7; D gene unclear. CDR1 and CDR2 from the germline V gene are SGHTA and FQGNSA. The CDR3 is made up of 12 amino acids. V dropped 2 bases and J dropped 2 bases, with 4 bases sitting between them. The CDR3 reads CASSLLAYEQYF. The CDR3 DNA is TGTGCCAGCAGCTTACTAGCCTACGAGCAGTACTTC.

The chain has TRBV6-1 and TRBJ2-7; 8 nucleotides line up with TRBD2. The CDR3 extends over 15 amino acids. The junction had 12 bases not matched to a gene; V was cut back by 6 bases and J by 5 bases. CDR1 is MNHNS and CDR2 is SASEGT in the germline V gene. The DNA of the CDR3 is TGTGCCAGCAGGGACCAAGGCGGGGGGACCCACGAGCAGTACTTC. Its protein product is CASRDQGGGTHEQYF.

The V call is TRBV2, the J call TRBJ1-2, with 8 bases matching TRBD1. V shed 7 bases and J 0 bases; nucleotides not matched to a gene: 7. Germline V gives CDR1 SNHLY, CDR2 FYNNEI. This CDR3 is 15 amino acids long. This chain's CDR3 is CASTRTGGANYGYTF. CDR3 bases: TGTGCCAGCACCCGAACAGGGGGAGCTAACTATGGCTACACCTTC.

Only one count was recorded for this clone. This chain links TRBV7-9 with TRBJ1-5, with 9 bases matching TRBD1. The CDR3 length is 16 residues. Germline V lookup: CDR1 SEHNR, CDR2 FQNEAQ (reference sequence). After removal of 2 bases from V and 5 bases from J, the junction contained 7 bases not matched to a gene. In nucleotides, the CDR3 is TGTGCCAGCAGCTTATCGACAGGGGGTAGTTATCAGCCCCAGCATTTT. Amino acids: CASSLSTGGSYQPQHF.

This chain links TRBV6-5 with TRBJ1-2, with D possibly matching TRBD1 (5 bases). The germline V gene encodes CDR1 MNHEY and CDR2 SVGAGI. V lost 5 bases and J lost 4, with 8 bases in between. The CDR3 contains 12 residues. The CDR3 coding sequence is TGTGCCAGCAGTCCCGACAGCTATGGCTACACCTTC. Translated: CASSPDSYGYTF.

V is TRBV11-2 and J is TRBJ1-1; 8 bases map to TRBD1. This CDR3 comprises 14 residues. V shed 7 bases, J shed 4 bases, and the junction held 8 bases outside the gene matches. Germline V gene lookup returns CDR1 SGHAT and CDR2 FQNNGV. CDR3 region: CASTSGQVRTEAFF. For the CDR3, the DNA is TGTGCCAGCACCTCGGGACAGGTTCGCACTGAAGCTTTCTTT. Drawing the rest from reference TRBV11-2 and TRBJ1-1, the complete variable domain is EAGVAQSPRYKIIEKRQSVAFWCNPISGHATLYWYQQILGQGPKLLIQFQNNGVVDDSQLPKDRFSAERLKGVDSTLKIQPAKLEDSAVYLCASTSGQVRTEAFFGQGTRLTVV.

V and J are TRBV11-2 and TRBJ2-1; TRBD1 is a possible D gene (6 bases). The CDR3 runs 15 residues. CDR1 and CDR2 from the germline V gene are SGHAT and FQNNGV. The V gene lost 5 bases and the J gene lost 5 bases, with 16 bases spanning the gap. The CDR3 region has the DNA TGTGCCAGCAGCCCATTCCCGGACAGCAACAATGAGCAGTTCTTC. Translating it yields CASSPFPDSNNEQFF.

For the CDR3, the DNA is TGTGCCAGCAGTGAGGGACAGATAGCCCCTCGGGAGACCCAGTACTTC. Amino acids: CASSEGQIAPRETQYF. The rearrangement joins TRBV14 to TRBJ2-5; 7 bases are a match to TRBD1. Germline V lookup: CDR1 SGHDN, CDR2 FVKESK. CDR3 length: 16 residues. J was trimmed by 5 bases and V by 6 bases; bases with no gene match: 15.

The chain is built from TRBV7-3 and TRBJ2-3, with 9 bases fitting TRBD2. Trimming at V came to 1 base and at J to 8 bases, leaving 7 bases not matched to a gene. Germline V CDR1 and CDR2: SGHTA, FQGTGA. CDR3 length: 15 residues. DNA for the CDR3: TGTGCCAGCAGCTTAAGTGCGGGGGGGGACGGTACGCAGTATTTT. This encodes CASSLSAGGDGTQYF.

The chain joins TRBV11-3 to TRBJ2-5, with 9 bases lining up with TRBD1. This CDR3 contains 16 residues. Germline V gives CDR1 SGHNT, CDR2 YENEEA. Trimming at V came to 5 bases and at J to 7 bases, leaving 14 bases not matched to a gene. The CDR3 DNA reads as TGTGCCAGCAGCCAAATCCCCCCGGGACAGGGAGGGACCCAGTACTTC. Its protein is CASSQIPPGQGGTQYF.

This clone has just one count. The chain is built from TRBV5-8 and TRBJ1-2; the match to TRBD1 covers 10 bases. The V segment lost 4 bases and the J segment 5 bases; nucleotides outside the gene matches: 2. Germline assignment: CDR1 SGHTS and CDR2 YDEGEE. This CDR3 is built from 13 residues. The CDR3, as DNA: TGTGCCAGCAGCCCGGACAGGGGGTATGGCTACACCTTC. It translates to CASSPDRGYGYTF. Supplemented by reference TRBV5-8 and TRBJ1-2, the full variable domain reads EAGVTQSPTHLIKTRGQQATLRCSPISGHTSVYWYQQALGLGLQFLLWYDEGEERNRGNFPPRFSGRQFPNYSSELNVNALELEDSALYLCASSPDRGYGYTFGSGTRLTVV.

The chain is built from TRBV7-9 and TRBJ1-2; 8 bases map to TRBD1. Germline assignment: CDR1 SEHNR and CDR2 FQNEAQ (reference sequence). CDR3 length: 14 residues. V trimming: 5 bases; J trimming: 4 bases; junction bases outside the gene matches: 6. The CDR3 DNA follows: TGTGCCAGCAGCCCCGAAGGGACAGGCTATGGCTACACCTTC. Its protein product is CASSPEGTGYGYTF.

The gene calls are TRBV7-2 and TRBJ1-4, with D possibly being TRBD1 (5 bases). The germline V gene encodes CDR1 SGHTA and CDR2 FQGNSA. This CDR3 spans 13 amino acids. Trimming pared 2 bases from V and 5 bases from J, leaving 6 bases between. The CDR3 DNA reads TGTGCCAGCAGCTTACGGGGGAATGAAAAACTGTTTTTT. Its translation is CASSLRGNEKLFF.

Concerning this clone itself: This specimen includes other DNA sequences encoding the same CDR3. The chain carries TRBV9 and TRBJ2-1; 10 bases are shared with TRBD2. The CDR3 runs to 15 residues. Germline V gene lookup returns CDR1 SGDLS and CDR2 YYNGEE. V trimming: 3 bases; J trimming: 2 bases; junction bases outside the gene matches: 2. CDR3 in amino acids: CASSGGLAAYNEQFF. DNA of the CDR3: TGTGCCAGCAGCGGTGGACTAGCGGCCTACAATGAGCAGTTCTTC.